The 14 T cell receptor beta chains below were found in one sample sequenced in a study of TIL therapy for anti-PD-1-resistant metastatic lung cancer. Described time point: pre-treatment sample, taken before nivolumab and TIL therapy. Sequencing used immunoSEQ v3. Using immunoSEQ multiplex PCR, the repertoire was profiled, and TCRdb retains in-frame clones only, with some absent. This sample has roughly 23,000 clones; about three quarters occur once, and the top ten carry roughly 1.9%. The starting material was blood, obtained at baseline. The receptors were sampled from a person between 25 and 80 years old with non-small cell lung cancer.

This clone has more than one count but fewer than ten. The gene calls are TRBV29-1 and TRBJ2-3, with 8 positions matching TRBD1. This CDR3 is built from 14 residues. The germline V gene has CDR1 SQVTM and CDR2 ANQGSEA. The junction had 4 bases not matched to a gene; V was cut back by 1 base and J by 4 bases. The CDR3 here is CSVEVPTGADTQYF. The DNA of the CDR3 is TGCAGCGTTGAAGTCCCGACAGGGGCAGATACGCAGTATTTT.

The chain joins TRBV3-1 (or the pseudogene TRBV3-2) to TRBJ2-7, with 9 nucleotides matching TRBD2. This CDR3 spans 14 amino acids. Trimming cost V 4 bases and J 3 bases; bases outside gene matches: 4. Looked up from germline, CDR1 is LGHDT and CDR2 is YNNKEL (reference sequence). CDR3 sequence: CASSLSGGSYEQYV. As DNA, the CDR3 is TGTGCCAGCAGCCTAAGCGGGGGGAGCTACGAGCAGTACGTC.

This chain connects TRBV19 to TRBJ1-2, with a possible D match to TRBD1 (5 bases). The CDR3 is made up of 13 amino acids. Between the trimmed V and J ends, which lost 1 base and 4 bases, there was a span of 7 bases. Per the germline V gene, CDR1 is LNHDA and CDR2 is SQIVND (reference sequence). The CDR3 nucleotides are TGTGCCAGTAGTATAGGTGGGACCTATGGCTACACCTTC. Amino acid sequence: CASSIGGTYGYTF.

V gene TRBV4-3 combines with J gene TRBJ1-5; perhaps TRBD1 as D (6 bases). The germline V gene has CDR1 LGHNA and CDR2 YSLEER. The V end lost 5 bases, the J end lost 5 bases, and 16 bases lay between the germline ends. The CDR3 runs 15 residues. The CDR3 loop is CASSFSGSGDQPQHF. DNA of the CDR3: TGCGCCAGCAGCTTCTCTGGTTCAGGGGATCAGCCCCAGCATTTT.

This clone has a single count. This chain connects TRBV6-5 to TRBJ2-2; TRBD1 is a possible D gene (5 bases). CDR3 size: 16 residues. Germline V gene data show CDR1 as MNHEY and CDR2 as SVGAGI. V was clipped by 0 bases and J by 1 base, with 9 bases between them. CDR3 sequence (DNA): TGTGCCAGCAGTTACTCAGCACAGGAGAACACCGGGGAGCTGTTTTTT. This translates into CASSYSAQENTGELFF.

A remark on this clone: The same CDR3 is also encoded by other DNA sequences in this sample. The rearrangement joins TRBV9 to TRBJ2-3, with TRBD2 matching over 14 bases. V dropped 3 bases and J dropped 3; count of bases not matched to a gene: 3. There are 16 residues in the CDR3. Germline loops: CDR1 SGDLS, CDR2 YYNGEE. The CDR3 DNA is TGTGCCAGCAGCGCGACTAGCGGGGGGGGGACAGATACGCAGTATTTT. This codes for CASSATSGGGTDTQYF.

This chain uses TRBV7-9 with TRBJ1-5, with TRBD1 as a possible D gene (5 bases). V was clipped by 1 base and J by 2 bases, with 9 bases between them. The CDR3 runs to 15 residues. The germline CDR1 and CDR2 sequences are SEHNR and FQNEAQ (reference sequence). The CDR3 sequence: CASSLGGTGNQPQHF. The DNA of the CDR3 is TGTGCCAGCAGCTTAGGGGGCACGGGCAATCAGCCCCAGCATTTT.

The chain carries TRBV19 and TRBJ2-3, with 10 bases that match TRBD2. The germline CDR1 and CDR2 sequences are LNHDA and SQIVND (reference sequence). This CDR3 has 16 amino acids. The trim removed 6 bases at V and 3 bases at J, leaving 9 bases unmatched. As DNA, the CDR3 is TGTGCCAGTAGCCTCTCTAGCGGGAGCAAAACAGATACGCAGTATTTT. This gives the protein CASSLSSGSKTDTQYF.

V usage is TRBV27 and J usage is TRBJ2-7; 7 nucleotides line up with TRBD2. This CDR3 region has 18 residues. The germline gives CDR1 MNHEY, CDR2 SMNVEV (reference sequence). J lost 4 bases, V lost 1 base, and 16 bases had no gene match. DNA for the CDR3: TGTGCCAGCAGTTTATACCTTGTTGGGAGGGGAACCCCGTACGAGCAGTACTTC. This sequence encodes CASSLYLVGRGTPYEQYF.

The V call is TRBV3-1 (or the pseudogene TRBV3-2), the J call TRBJ2-7; possibly TRBD1 for D (6 bases). CDR3 length equals 15 residues. V lost 6 bases, J lost 4 bases, and 19 bases lay in between. The germline gives CDR1 LGHDT, CDR2 YNNKEL (reference sequence). The CDR3 reads CASSSTRTVRYEQYV. CDR3 in DNA: TGTGCCAGCAGTTCAACCAGGACAGTAAGATACGAGCAGTACGTC.

CDR3 DNA sequence: TGTGCCTGGAGGACAGGGGCCAATCAGCCCCAGCATTTT. This sequence encodes CAWRTGANQPQHF. V gene TRBV30 combines with J gene TRBJ1-5; 8 positions match TRBD1. Germline V gene lookup returns CDR1 GTSNPN and CDR2 SVGIG (reference sequence). CDR3 length: 13 amino acids. V shed 3 bases, J shed 3 bases, and the junction held 1 base outside the gene matches. Full variable domain (rest looked up from reference TRBV30 and TRBJ1-5): SQTIHQWPATLVQPVGSPLSLECTVEGTSNPNLYWYRQAAGRGLQLLFYSVGIGQISSEVPQNLSASRPQDRQFILSSKKLLLSDSGFYLCAWRTGANQPQHFGDGTRLSIL.

This clone came up once. The gene calls are TRBV7-6 and TRBJ2-5; 10 bases map to TRBD1. The CDR3 has 16 amino acids. Germline lookup yields CDR1 SGHVS and CDR2 FNYEAQ. The ends lost 3 bases at V and 5 bases at J; junction bases unmatched: 9. CDR3 DNA sequence: TGTGCCAGCAGCTTGGGGGACAGGGGATCTCGGGAGACCCAGTACTTC. Its translation is CASSLGDRGSRETQYF.

This chain uses TRBV4-1 with TRBJ2-7; 14 bases fit TRBD2. V shed 2 bases, J shed 5 bases, and the junction held 14 bases outside the gene matches. Germline V CDR1 and CDR2: MGHRA, YSYEKL. The CDR3 contains 19 residues. The CDR3 DNA is TGCGCCAGCAGCCAATCCGCTCCCAGAGGACTAGCGGGAGGAAACGAGCAGTACTTC. It specifies CASSQSAPRGLAGGNEQYF.

The sample holds one count of this clone. V and J are TRBV5-6 and TRBJ1-4; 10 bases match TRBD1. This CDR3 spans 15 amino acids. Germline lookup yields CDR1 SGHDT and CDR2 YYEEEE. V gave up 2 bases and J gave up 8 bases; unmatched junction bases: 6. The CDR3 DNA is TGTGCCAGCAGCTTCCGACAGGGGGCGCGCGAAAAACTGTTTTTT. Residues: CASSFRQGAREKLFF.